These T cell receptor beta chains were read from a single sample in a study of T cell changes during pregnancy in multiple sclerosis. The repertoire was sequenced with immunoSEQ multiplex PCR; TCRdb's copy has only in-frame clones and lacks some. The table lists tens of thousands of clones, 85% to 95% of them singletons. The source was CD8+ T cells from peripheral blood mononuclear cells, collected in the third trimester of pregnancy. These receptors all stem from a female donor with multiple sclerosis, enrolled in a pregnancy study. Both conserved end residues are part of each CDR3. The D gene is left open where the match is weak. Not all rows give a size; the values are once, few, many and, for expanded clones, a class.

v_call	j_call	d_call	clone_size	cdr3_nt	cdr3_aa
TRBV27	TRBJ2-3	TRBD2	-	TGTGCCAGCAGTTTTGCGGGGGGGCTCGGCACAGATACGCAGTATTTT	CASSFAGGLGTDTQYF
TRBV10-3	TRBJ2-1	-	few	TGTGCCATCAGTGTGGACGGGGAAGGTATCTCCTACAATGAGCAGTTCTTC	CAISVDGEGISYNEQFF
TRBV4-2	TRBJ2-7	-	-	TGTGCCAGCAGCCCCGCTAGCGCCTACGAGCAGTACTTC	CASSPASAYEQYF
TRBV6-5	TRBJ1-2	-	-	TGTGCCAGCAGTTACGGTGTAGCTAACTATGGCTACACCTTC	CASSYGVANYGYTF
TRBV11-2	TRBJ1-2	-	-	TGTACGTTGAAGGGGTTAGACGTTGACTATGGCTACACCTTC	CTLKGLDVDYGYTF
TRBV5-4	TRBJ2-1	TRBD2	-	TGTGCCAGCAGCTTGACTAGCGCCTCTCTCGGCAATGAGCAGTTCTTC	CASSLTSASLGNEQFF
TRBV7-9	TRBJ2-7	-	-	TGTGCCAGCAGCTCCGGACAGTTCTACGAGCAGTACTTC	CASSSGQFYEQYF
TRBV29-1	TRBJ1-1	TRBD1	-	TGCAGCGTTGAAGCGCTGGGACAGGGAACTGAAGCTTTCTTT	CSVEALGQGTEAFF
TRBV9	TRBJ2-1	-	-	TGTGCCAGCAGCGTAGATTACAGGGGACTCAACAATGAGCAGTTCTTC	CASSVDYRGLNNEQFF
TRBV5-1	TRBJ1-1	-	-	TGCGCCAGCAGCCTCCAGACAACAGGGATGAACACTGAAGCTTTCTTT	CASSLQTTGMNTEAFF
TRBV7-8	TRBJ1-1	-	few	TGTGCCAGCAGCTTAGCGCGGGGACCCGAGAACACTGAAGCTTTCTTT	CASSLARGPENTEAFF
TRBV14	TRBJ2-7	-	-	TGTGCCAGCAGCCCAACCGGGAGTTACGAGCAGTACTTC	CASSPTGSYEQYF
TRBV27	TRBJ1-5	-	few	TGTGCCAGCAGTACAAGGGACGGACTACAGCATTTT	CASSTRDGLQHF
TRBV27	TRBJ2-3	-	-	TGTGCCAGCAGCCGTAGCACAGATACGCAGTATTTT	CASSRSTDTQYF
TRBV28	TRBJ2-7	TRBD1	-	TGTGCCAGCAGTACCGCCGGGACAGGGAGTCGCTACGAGCAGTACTTC	CASSTAGTGSRYEQYF
TRBV11-2	TRBJ2-3	-	-	TGTGCCAGCAGCTTTGGGTGGGGCGGGGCCCACACAGATACGCAGTATTTT	CASSFGWGGAHTDTQYF
TRBV7-9	TRBJ1-5	-	-	TGTGCCAGCAGCGGGCCGAATCAGCCCCAGCATTTT	CASSGPNQPQHF
TRBV15	TRBJ2-5	TRBD1	-	TGTGCCACCAGCGGCATGACAGGGGGCCGGGAGACCCAGTACTTC	CATSGMTGGRETQYF
TRBV18	TRBJ1-2	TRBD1	-	TGTGCCAGCTCCCCTTCAGGGGGCGCCTACTATGGCTACACCTTC	CASSPSGGAYYGYTF
TRBV6-5	TRBJ1-4	TRBD1	-	TGTGCCAGCAGGGCCGGGACAGGGGTTGAAAAACTGTTTTTT	CASRAGTGVEKLFF
TRBV7-9	TRBJ2-4	-	-	TGTGCCAGCAGCTTGTTTAGGCAGGGGTTAAACATTCAGTACTTC	CASSLFRQGLNIQYF
TRBV27	TRBJ2-1	-	-	TGTGCCAGCAGTTTATCGAGCGGGTTCTCCTACAATGAGCAGTTCTTC	CASSLSSGFSYNEQFF
TRBV28	TRBJ2-7	TRBD2	-	TGTGCCAGCAGTTTGGGACTAGCGGAGAACTACGAGCAGTACTTC	CASSLGLAENYEQYF
TRBV27	TRBJ2-1	-	-	TGTGCCAGCAGTATAACAGGCCCCAGCTCCTACAATGAGCAGTTCTTC	CASSITGPSSYNEQFF
TRBV7-3	TRBJ2-1	TRBD2	once	TGTGCCAGCAGCTTATATGGGGGGGACGATGAGCAGTTCTTC	CASSLYGGDDEQFF
TRBV18	TRBJ2-5	TRBD2	-	TGTGCCAGCTCACTGGGACTAGCGGGAGAAGACACCGAGACCCAGTACTTC	CASSLGLAGEDTETQYF
TRBV7-6	TRBJ2-1	-	-	TGTGCCAGCAGCCCCCGTCGGGGAGGGGGCAATGAGCAGTTCTTC	CASSPRRGGGNEQFF
TRBV11-2	TRBJ2-1	-	-	TGTGCCAGCAGCCGTGCCGATGGGGCTAACAGAGTCTACAATGAGCAGTTCTTC	CASSRADGANRVYNEQFF
TRBV30	TRBJ1-5	-	-	TGTGCCTGGAGTTTTCGCGGATTTGGCAATCAGCCCCAGCATTTT	CAWSFRGFGNQPQHF
TRBV27	TRBJ2-5	-	-	TGTGCCAGCAGTTTGTGGGGGCGGGGGGAGACCCAGTACTTC	CASSLWGRGETQYF
TRBV7-2	TRBJ1-1	-	-	TGTGCCAGCAGCTTATCAGGCCCGAACACTGAAGCTTTCTTT	CASSLSGPNTEAFF
TRBV2	TRBJ1-3	-	-	TGTGCCAGCAGAGGTACAGGGACCTCTGGAAACACCATATATTTT	CASRGTGTSGNTIYF
TRBV7-6	TRBJ1-1	-	-	TGTGCCAGCAGCTCTTACAGGGAGAACACTGAAGCTTTCTTT	CASSSYRENTEAFF
TRBV27	TRBJ2-4	-	-	TGTGCCAGCAGTGGTCTAGGCCTAGCCAAAAACATTCAGTACTTC	CASSGLGLAKNIQYF
TRBV2	TRBJ2-5	-	-	TGTGCCAGCAGTGCCGGGTGGGACTCAGGGGAGACCCAGTACTTC	CASSAGWDSGETQYF
TRBV27	TRBJ2-6	TRBD1	-	TGTGCCAGCAGTGGGGGGACAGGGGCCCTTTTTGGGGCCAACGTCCTGACTTTC	CASSGGTGALFGANVLTF
TRBV14	TRBJ1-2	-	-	TGTGCCAGCAGCCAGGCGGGTCGAGACTATGGCTACACCTTC	CASSQAGRDYGYTF
TRBV6-5	TRBJ2-7	-	-	TGTGCCAGCAGTTATCAGGGGACACCGGCCTTCTACGAGCAGTACTTC	CASSYQGTPAFYEQYF
TRBV4-3	TRBJ2-1	TRBD2	-	TGCGCCAGCAGCCAAGATGTGTCAGCGGGGCGCAATGAGCAGTTCTTC	CASSQDVSAGRNEQFF
TRBV28	TRBJ1-1	TRBD1	-	TGTGCCAGCAGTATCGGACAGGTCTACACTGAAGCTTTCTTT	CASSIGQVYTEAFF
TRBV11-2	TRBJ2-5	-	-	TGTGCCAGCAGCTTAATCACCCCGGGGGAGACCCAGTACTTC	CASSLITPGETQYF
TRBV25-1	TRBJ2-2	-	-	TGTGCCAGCCAGCCAGGGGCCGGGGAGCTGTTTTTT	CASQPGAGELFF
TRBV27	TRBJ2-7	-	-	TGTGCCAGCAGTCCGACAGTCGCCTACGAGCAGTACTTC	CASSPTVAYEQYF
TRBV9	TRBJ2-3	-	-	TGTGCCAGCGCGGTGGGGGCGGGGGCCTACACAGATACGCAGTATTTT	CASAVGAGAYTDTQYF
TRBV7-6	TRBJ2-5	TRBD2	-	TGTGCCAGCAGCACGGGGACTAGCGGGAGGCAGACCCAGTACTTC	CASSTGTSGRQTQYF
TRBV4-1	TRBJ1-3	TRBD1	-	TGCGCCAGCAGCCAGGACAGGGGGACCGGAAACACCATATATTTT	CASSQDRGTGNTIYF
TRBV10-3	TRBJ2-1	TRBD2	-	TGTGCCATCAGTGATTCGCCTGTAATAGTTTCCTTGTCTGGGGGGGGCAATGAGCAGTTCTTC	CAISDSPVIVSLSGGGNEQFF
TRBV5-1	TRBJ1-1	-	once	TGCGCCAGCAGTGACTTCGGCACTGAAGCTTTCTTT	CASSDFGTEAFF
TRBV6-1	TRBJ2-1	-	-	TGTGCCAGCAGTGAGTTTATGGTTAGCGTTTCAACCTACAATGAGCAGTTCTTC	CASSEFMVSVSTYNEQFF
TRBV5-6	TRBJ2-3	-	-	TGTGCCAGCAGCATTTCAGGGGGGACCATTAGCACAGATACGCAGTATTTT	CASSISGGTISTDTQYF
TRBV6-5	TRBJ1-2	-	-	TGTGCCAGCAGTACCGATAGGGAGGGCTATGGCTACACCTTC	CASSTDREGYGYTF
TRBV18	TRBJ2-2	TRBD1	-	TGTGCCAGCTCTCCTAGACAGGGGAACACCGGGGAGCTGTTTTTT	CASSPRQGNTGELFF
TRBV4-1	TRBJ2-5	-	medium-sized	TGCGCCAGCAGCCAAGATCCGGGATCGGGGGAGACCCAGTACTTC	CASSQDPGSGETQYF
TRBV4-1	TRBJ1-5	TRBD1	-	TGCGCCAGCAGCCAAGGGACAGGTAATCAGCCCCAGCATTTT	CASSQGTGNQPQHF
TRBV5-1	TRBJ1-2	-	-	TGCGCCAGCAGCTTTAACGGAGGCCCCGGAGCTAACTATGGCTACACCTTC	CASSFNGGPGANYGYTF
TRBV4-3	TRBJ2-7	-	-	TGCGCCAGCAGCCAAGGCATCTCCAGGGCCTACGAGCAGTACTTC	CASSQGISRAYEQYF
TRBV4-1	TRBJ2-7	TRBD2	-	TGCGCCAGCAGCCAAGATGCCAGCGGGGTGGGGGAGCAGTACTTC	CASSQDASGVGEQYF
TRBV7-3	TRBJ2-5	TRBD1	-	TGTGCCAGCAGCCCGGGACAGGGCCAAGAGACCCAGTACTTC	CASSPGQGQETQYF
TRBV5-5	TRBJ2-7	-	-	TGTGCCAGCAGCTTGAGCCCAGGTAACTACGAGCAGTACTTC	CASSLSPGNYEQYF
TRBV5-4	TRBJ2-2	TRBD1	-	TGTGCCAGCAGCCCGGGGACAGGATGGACCGGGGAGCTGTTTTTT	CASSPGTGWTGELFF